The sequence of this T cell receptor (beta chain) was determined in a study of OX40 agonist ivuxolimab in advanced cancers. Looking at the study overall: Patients received ivuxolimab, an intravenous treatment, every 2 weeks at 0.01 to 10 mg/kg. Eligibility rules accepted prior anti-PD-1, anti-PD-L1 or anti-CTLA-4 therapy, and under 45% had some. Study-wide findings and caveats: In a subset of nonresponders, normalized T-cell clonal expansion was also low.

The protocol was immunoSEQ multiplex PCR, while the TCRdb copy is restricted to in-frame clones and leaves out a portion. The repertoire consists of roughly 20,000 clones, with 80% to 85% occurring once and the leading ten covering 3% to 4.5%. The length of the CDR3 is 13 residues. Looked up from germline, CDR1 is MDHEN and CDR2 is SYDVKM. Trimming left V 4 bases short and J 9 bases short, with 14 bases between. A note on this clone: Its antigen is undetermined.

The source is an adult with an advanced solid tumor such as melanoma, head and neck, liver or kidney cancer. The chain employs TRBV28 and TRBJ2-3, with D tentatively TRBD1 (6 bases). Sequenced here: CD4+ or CD8+ T cells sorted from blood, sampled in a trial of the OX40 agonist ivuxolimab. CDR3 in DNA: TGTGCCAGCAGTTCGAGAACAGGGAACACGCAGTATTTT. Translation: CASSSRTGNTQYF.